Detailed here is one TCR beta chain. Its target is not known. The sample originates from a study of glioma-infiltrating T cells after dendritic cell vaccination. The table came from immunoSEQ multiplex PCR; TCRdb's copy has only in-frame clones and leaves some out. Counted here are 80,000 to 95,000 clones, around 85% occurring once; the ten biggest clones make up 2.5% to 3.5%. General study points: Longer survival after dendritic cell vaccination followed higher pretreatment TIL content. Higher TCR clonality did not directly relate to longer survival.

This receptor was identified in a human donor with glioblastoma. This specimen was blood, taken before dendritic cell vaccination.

The CDR3 region is CASSFLTKNEQFF. The CDR3 DNA is TGTGCCAGCAGCTTCCTCACTAAAAATGAGCAGTTCTTC. The chain couples TRBV7-9 to TRBJ2-1; D ambiguous. The CDR3 totals 13 residues. Trimming cost V 3 bases and J 7 bases, with 10 bases left between them. CDR1 and CDR2 from the germline V gene are SEHNR and FQNEAQ (reference sequence).